Listed here is a single T cell receptor (beta chain). What this receptor recognizes is not known. One junction end does not reproduce the germline sequence, and a read error may be involved. The data were obtained in a study of T cells in Graves' hyperthyroidism and ophthalmopathy (dated by TCRdb to about 2019). Turning to the overall study: Peripheral blood was sampled at the time of initial diagnosis, prior to any treatment. To identify distinguishing TCR V-J signatures, a discovery cohort of around 100 patients was used, comprising approximately 40 with Graves' ophthalmopathy and around 60 with stable Graves' hyperthyroidism. In about six Graves' hyperthyroidism patients, the study also compared T-cell repertoires from thyroid tissue with T-cell repertoires from blood. The 80 to 100 discovery patients were randomly divided into training and test sets at a 7:3 ratio. Prospective prediction of ophthalmopathy was tested in an independent validation cohort of 18 to 20 hyperthyroidism patients and around 16 patients who later progressed to ophthalmopathy. The paper reports TCR Vbeta CDR3 sequencing of over 130 peripheral blood samples: under 45 ophthalmopathy, fewer than 85 hyperthyroidism and 17 progressor patients. After sampling, hyperthyroidism patients received methimazole starting at 30 mg daily, and ophthalmopathy patients received high-dose intravenous methylprednisolone.

TCR beta CDR3 regions were amplified from RNA transcripts. The TCR CDR3 was subjected to a first round of RT-PCR using the HTBI primer set and the Qiagen OneStep RT-PCR kit. The libraries were constructed in a second round of multiplex PCR and then size-selected and purified. Libraries were sequenced paired-end with 100 bp reads on an Illumina HiSeq2000. Concerning the study's data processing: SOAPnuke was used to process the raw data, throwing out any read that contained adapters or uncalled bases, had a mean Phred below 15, or lacked an exact constant-primer or identifier match. High-quality paired reads were merged using COPE v1.2.5, and each unique nucleotide sequence was defined as a clonotype. Clonotypes were aligned to IMGT TRBV, TRBD and TRBJ reference segments using MiTCR v1.1. Only V-J combinations with frequency above 0.0001, covering approximately 99% of repertoires, were analysed. A TCS score was defined as the ratio of F50 (clonal expansion) to E x V (chaos), with BLOSUM62-based TCRdist applied between CDR3 peptides within each V-J. Welch's t-statistics and random forest reduced approximately 520 V-J features to about 13, which were used in a naive Bayes classifier (R e1071). The public reads were reprocessed in TCRdb via fastp at Q25 and MiXCR, keeping in-frame beta chains. Each entry is one CDR3 protein sequence, shown with its most common DNA and genes. The V and J calls, along with clone size, are taken from TCRdb and not from the paper's own processing. Recorded for this sample are 300,000 to 500,000 distinct CDR3 sequences; more than 13% of them occurred a single time. The ten largest clonotypes hold approximately 32% of the sample.

Graves' hyperthyroidism was defined as stable when no progression to ophthalmopathy occurred over 18 months of follow-up. Hyperthyroidism patients were aged 18 to 65 years and newly diagnosed, with disease duration of less than 2 months. Any patient with an uncontrolled infection, another autoimmune disease, pregnancy or lactation was excluded. Diagnoses were established on the basis of clinical symptoms, serum thyroxine and TRAb, thyroid ultrasound, and orbital computed tomography. Ficoll-Paque density gradient centrifugation was used to isolate PBMCs from 8.5 to 10 ml of fresh peripheral blood. Total RNA was extracted with Trizol reagent, and quality was checked on an Agilent 2100 Bioanalyzer. The CDR3 covers 17 residues, taking in both the cysteine and the phenylalanine. The CDR3 DNA has 51 bases and is translated from base 1. The CDR1 and CDR2 encoded by the germline V gene (reference sequence) are LGHDT and YNNKEL.

The paper's findings and limits, for the study overall: During validation, the model predicted progression to ophthalmopathy a median of about 5.9 months ahead of onset, with around 71% sensitivity and around 72% specificity. Most expanded thyroid clonotypes (frequency above 0.001) were also detected in blood, suggesting blood repertoires may reflect thyroid immune responses. No statistical method was used to fix the sample size in advance, and group allocation was not hidden from the investigators. In cross-validation, a model built on a 13 V-J signature told ophthalmopathy apart from stable hyperthyroidism with about 90% sensitivity and approximately 84% specificity, and in testing the same model reached 80%/75%.

This receptor was identified in a woman in her 30s with Graves' hyperthyroidism. The sequencing sample was made of blood. The chain employs TRBV3-1 and TRBJ1-1; the D segment cannot be called with confidence. The sequenced DNA: TGTGCCAGCAGCCAAGGGTGGCCAGGAGGTATGAACGCTGAAGCTTTCTTT. The resulting protein is CASSQGWPGGMNAEAFF.